The rows below give T cell receptor beta chains drawn from one sample of a study of metastatic and nonmetastatic thyroid tumors. Through MiXCR, TCRdb re-clonotyped the PCR reads. The sample holds around 19,000 clones, around 21% seen once. Material for sequencing was blood. Receptor source: a female donor with papillary thyroid cancer or a benign thyroid nodule (not recorded which). Some clones in this sample may be carry-over from other donors' samples. CDR3s include the opening cysteine and the closing phenylalanine or tryptophan. The D gene is left open where the match is weak. The listing skips clone size in some rows; elsewhere it reads once, few, many or a size class.

size,V,J,D,CDR3,DNA
many,TRBV15,TRBJ2-3,NA,CATSREWGGSQYF,TGTGCCACCAGCAGAGAATGGGGGGGCTCGCAGTATTTT
many,TRBV5-5,TRBJ1-3,NA,CASSLDVLNTIYF,TGTGCCAGCAGCTTGGACGTACTTAACACCATATATTTT
many,TRBV7-3,TRBJ1-1,NA,CASSLADNTEAFF,TGTGCCAGCAGCTTAGCAGACAACACTGAAGCTTTCTTT
many,TRBV3-1,TRBJ2-7,TRBD2,CASSPLRLAGGLYEQYF,TGTGCCAGCAGCCCCCTGCGGCTAGCGGGGGGGCTCTACGAGCAGTACTTC
medium-sized,TRBV6-1,TRBJ1-5,NA,CASSPSLGSNQPQHF,TGTGCCAGCAGTCCCTCCTTAGGTAGCAATCAGCCCCAGCATTTT
many,TRBV10-3,TRBJ1-2,NA,CAISESQTNYGYTF,TGTGCCATCAGTGAGTCCCAGACCAACTATGGCTACACCTTC
many,TRBV5-1,TRBJ2-3,NA,CASSPVGGAITDTQYF,TGCGCCAGCAGCCCAGTAGGGGGGGCCATCACAGATACGCAGTATTTT
many,TRBV20-1,TRBJ2-2,TRBD2,CSARTSGGAYTGELFF,TGCAGTGCTAGGACTAGCGGGGGGGCGTACACCGGGGAGCTGTTTTTT
many,TRBV5-1,TRBJ2-7,TRBD1,CASSMTGTYEQYF,TGCGCCAGCAGCATGACAGGGACCTACGAGCAGTACTTC
many,TRBV28,TRBJ1-1,TRBD1,CASSSSGQGNTEAFF,TGTGCCAGCAGTTCATCGGGACAGGGGAACACTGAAGCTTTCTTT
medium-sized,TRBV7-8,TRBJ1-2,NA,CASSLVIRPTTNYGYTF,TGTGCCAGCAGCTTAGTAATCCGCCCGACAACGAACTATGGCTACACCTTC
many,TRBV5-6,TRBJ2-7,NA,CASSLFERPYEQYF,TGTGCCAGCAGCTTGTTTGAGAGACCCTACGAGCAGTACTTC
many,TRBV7-9,TRBJ1-1,NA,CASNPRGGLTEAFF,TGTGCCAGCAACCCGCGGGGAGGATTAACTGAAGCTTTCTTT
medium-sized,TRBV5-1,TRBJ1-6,TRBD1,CASSLEQGTSPLHF,TGCGCCAGCAGCTTGGAACAGGGGACTTCACCCCTCCACTTT
few,TRBV19,TRBJ2-3,TRBD2,CASSRLAGFPTDTQYF,TGTGCCAGTAGTAGACTAGCGGGCTTCCCTACAGATACGCAGTATTTT
medium-sized,TRBV7-3,TRBJ2-1,NA,CASSLTFDEQFF,TGTGCCAGCAGCTTAACGTTTGATGAGCAGTTCTTC
many,TRBV19,TRBJ1-4,NA,CASSARIQGIFEKLFF,TGTGCCAGTAGTGCCAGAATACAGGGTATTTTCGAAAAACTGTTTTTT
many,TRBV11-1,TRBJ2-3,NA,CATEVRGTDTQYF,TGTGCCACCGAAGTCAGGGGCACAGATACGCAGTATTTT
many,TRBV27,TRBJ1-1,NA,CASSLRVGDTEAFF,TGTGCCAGCAGTCTCAGGGTGGGCGACACTGAAGCTTTCTTT
many,TRBV20-1,TRBJ1-5,NA,CSARAYDLREPQHF,TGCAGTGCTAGAGCTTACGACCTAAGGGAGCCCCAGCATTTT
medium-sized,TRBV12-3/TRBV12-4,TRBJ2-1,TRBD2,CASSQSSGRGNEQFF,TGTGCCAGCAGCCAGAGTAGCGGGAGAGGGAATGAGCAGTTCTTC
NA,TRBV3-1,TRBJ2-5,NA,CASSQDQETQYF,TGTGCCAGCAGCCAGGACCAAGAGACCCAGTACTTC
many,TRBV4-2,TRBJ2-3,TRBD2,CASSQEGSGGAADTQYF,TGTGCCAGCAGCCAAGAAGGTAGCGGGGGGGCGGCAGATACGCAGTATTTT
many,TRBV5-4,TRBJ2-5,NA,CASNQRQEETQYF,TGTGCCAGCAACCAACGACAGGAAGAGACCCAGTACTTC
many,TRBV24-1,TRBJ2-7,TRBD2,CATSDPSGGGSEYEQYF,TGTGCCACCAGTGACCCCTCCGGGGGGGGATCTGAGTACGAGCAGTACTTC
many,TRBV30,TRBJ1-1,TRBD1,CAWSGWTGGLDTEAFF,TGTGCCTGGAGTGGTTGGACAGGGGGGTTGGACACTGAAGCTTTCTTT
many,TRBV7-9,TRBJ2-6,NA,CASSLQVPGANVLTF,TGTGCCAGCAGCTTACAGGTCCCTGGGGCCAACGTCCTGACTTTC
many,TRBV6-2/TRBV6-3,TRBJ2-1,TRBD2,CASISAGGIEQFF,TGTGCCAGCATCTCAGCGGGAGGGATTGAGCAGTTCTTC
NA,TRBV20-1,TRBJ2-3,TRBD2,CSARDFIAGGATDTQYF,TGCAGTGCTAGAGATTTTATAGCGGGAGGGGCAACAGATACGCAGTATTTT
NA,TRBV18,TRBJ2-7,TRBD2,CASSPSGSRHEQYF,TGTGCCAGCTCACCAAGCGGGAGTCGCCACGAGCAGTACTTC
few,TRBV6-4,TRBJ2-1,NA,CTSSGGGEGNEQFF,TGTACCAGCAGTGGAGGGGGCGAAGGAAATGAGCAGTTCTTC
NA,TRBV20-1,TRBJ2-3,TRBD2,CSAPGLAGGTDTQYF,TGCAGTGCTCCCGGACTAGCGGGAGGCACAGATACGCAGTATTTT
many,TRBV7-3,TRBJ2-2,TRBD1,CASSPYRGVNTGELFF,TGTGCCAGCAGCCCATACAGGGGTGTAAACACCGGGGAGCTGTTTTTT
many,TRBV3-1,TRBJ1-2,NA,CASSQYAANYGYTF,TGTGCCAGCAGCCAATACGCGGCTAACTATGGCTACACCTTC
NA,TRBV7-2,TRBJ1-3,NA,CDSIMDSSGNTIYF,TGTGACAGCATCATGGACAGTTCTGGAAACACCATATATTTT
many,TRBV5-1,TRBJ2-3,NA,CASSLGTFGTDTQYF,TGCGCCAGCAGCTTGGGTACATTCGGGACAGATACGCAGTATTTT
many,TRBV18,TRBJ2-3,NA,CASSPPSRGARTDTQYF,TGTGCCAGCTCACCACCGTCGAGGGGGGCCCGCACAGATACGCAGTATTTT
many,TRBV28,TRBJ1-1,NA,CASTSFGNTEAFF,TGTGCCAGCACCTCCTTTGGGAACACTGAAGCTTTCTTT
many,TRBV4-2,TRBJ2-1,TRBD2,CASSQDPSGGANEQFF,TGTGCCAGCAGCCAAGATCCCAGCGGGGGGGCCAATGAGCAGTTCTTC
few,TRBV7-2,TRBJ1-2,TRBD1,CASRQGKHYGYTF,TGTGCCAGCAGACAGGGGAAACACTATGGCTACACCTTC
many,TRBV5-5,TRBJ1-6,NA,CASSLGWSSYNSPLHF,TGTGCCAGCAGCTTGGGATGGAGCTCCTATAATTCACCCCTCCACTTT
medium-sized,TRBV19,TRBJ1-2,TRBD1,CASGQRYGYTF,TGTGCCTCGGGACAGCGTTATGGCTACACCTTC
NA,TRBV5-4,TRBJ2-3,TRBD2,CASSSGLYTDTQYF,TGTGCCAGCAGCTCGGGACTATACACAGATACGCAGTATTTT
NA,TRBV6-5,TRBJ1-1,TRBD1,CASSYLGAGGNTEAFF,TGTGCCAGCAGTTACTTGGGGGCAGGGGGTAACACTGAAGCTTTCTTT
NA,TRBV5-1,TRBJ1-2,NA,CASGLGAGKGASGYTF,TGCGCCAGCGGCTTGGGGGCCGGGAAAGGGGCGTCTGGCTACACCTTC